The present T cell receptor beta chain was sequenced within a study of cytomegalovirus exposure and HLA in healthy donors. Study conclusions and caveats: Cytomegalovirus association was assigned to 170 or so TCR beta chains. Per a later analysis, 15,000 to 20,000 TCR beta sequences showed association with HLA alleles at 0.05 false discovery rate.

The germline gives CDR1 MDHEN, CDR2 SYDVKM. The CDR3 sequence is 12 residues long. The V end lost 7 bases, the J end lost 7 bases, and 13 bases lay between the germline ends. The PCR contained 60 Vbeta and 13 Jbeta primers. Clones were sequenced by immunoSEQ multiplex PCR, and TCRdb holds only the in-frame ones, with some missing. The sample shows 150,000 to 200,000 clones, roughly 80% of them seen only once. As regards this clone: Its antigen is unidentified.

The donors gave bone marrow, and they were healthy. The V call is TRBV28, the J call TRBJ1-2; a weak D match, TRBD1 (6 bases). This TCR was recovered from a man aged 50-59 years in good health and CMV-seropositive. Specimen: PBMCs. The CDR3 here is CASIGQPPGYTF. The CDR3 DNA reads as TGTGCCAGCATCGGACAGCCTCCTGGCTACACCTTC.